The 18 T cell receptor beta chains presented below share a single source sample, sequenced in a study of control samples from healthy donors and cancer patients. Sequencing used immunoSEQ multiplex PCR; TCRdb keeps in-frame clones, though not all of them. The sample lists tens of thousands of clones; about 88% were seen once. The sample consisted of blood. These receptors all stem from a man over 45 in good health.

This sequence joins TRBV5-1 and TRBJ2-7; tentative D call: TRBD2 (5 bases). Germline-derived CDR1 and CDR2 are SGHRS and YFSETQ. V shed 2 bases and J shed 6 bases, with 15 bases lying between them. CDR3 size: 14 residues. The CDR3 loop reads CASSFEGWSGEQYF. DNA of the CDR3: TGCGCCAGCAGCTTCGAGGGTTGGTCGGGCGAGCAGTACTTC.

The chain combines TRBV11-2 with TRBJ1-2; a possible D gene is TRBD1 (5 bases). The CDR3 extends over 16 amino acids. Trimming cost V 0 bases and J 1 base, with 12 bases left between them. Germline V gives CDR1 SGHAT, CDR2 FQNNGV. CDR3 in DNA: TGTGCCAGCAGCTTAGATCTGACAGCTATTAACTATGGCTACACCTTC. This encodes CASSLDLTAINYGYTF.

V and J are TRBV30 and TRBJ1-2; D may be TRBD1 (6 bases). The CDR3 extends over 15 amino acids. Trimming removed 3 bases at V and 1 base at J, with 15 bases between. Germline V gene lookup returns CDR1 GTSNPN and CDR2 SVGIG (reference sequence). For the CDR3, the DNA is TGTGCCTGGAGGGAACAGGGATTGGTTAACTATGGCTACACCTTC. This encodes CAWREQGLVNYGYTF. Variable domain in full (rest from reference TRBV30 and TRBJ1-2): SQTIHQWPATLVQPVGSPLSLECTVEGTSNPNLYWYRQAAGRGLQLLFYSVGIGQISSEVPQNLSASRPQDRQFILSSKKLLLSDSGFYLCAWREQGLVNYGYTFGSGTRLTVV.

This chain links TRBV5-4 with TRBJ2-5; TRBD2 is a possible D gene (6 bases). This CDR3 is built from 14 residues. The germline gives CDR1 SGHNT, CDR2 YYREEE (reference sequence). The V end lost 1 base, the J end lost 5 bases, and 12 bases lay between the germline ends. CDR3 residues: CASSLWGGVETQYF. DNA for the CDR3: TGTGCCAGCAGCTTGTGGGGCGGGGTGGAGACCCAGTACTTC.

The chain carries TRBV27 and TRBJ1-1, with D possibly TRBD1 on 5 matching bases. V gave up 5 bases and J gave up 6 bases, with 19 bases separating them. Germline CDR1 MNHEY, CDR2 SMNVEV (reference sequence). This CDR3 has 15 residues. The CDR3 region is CASSPPGQGGAEAFF. The CDR3, as DNA: TGTGCCAGCAGTCCCCCCGGGCAGGGAGGCGCTGAAGCTTTCTTT.

The chain is built from TRBV27 and TRBJ2-7, with D possibly matching TRBD1 (7 bases). Trimming removed 5 bases from V and 0 bases from J, with 20 bases in between. The germline CDR1 and CDR2 sequences are MNHEY and SMNVEV (reference sequence). CDR3 length: 17 residues. This CDR3 is CASSVTGGQFLSYEQYF. CDR3 sequence (DNA): TGTGCCAGCAGTGTCACCGGGGGACAGTTTCTCTCCTACGAGCAGTACTTC.

The chain is built from TRBV2 and TRBJ1-6, with D possibly being TRBD1 (5 bases). Germline CDR1 and CDR2: SNHLY and FYNNEI. The CDR3 has 16 amino acids. Trimming took 0 bases from V and 9 from J, leaving 15 bases between them. DNA of the CDR3: TGTGCCAGCAGTGAAGCCGGGTTCAGGGAAAGTTCACCCCTCCACTTT. As protein: CASSEAGFRESSPLHF.

In this sample, this clone turned up once. The chain uses TRBV2 and TRBJ2-3; D call uncertain. Trimming took 5 bases from V and 5 from J, leaving 8 bases between them. This CDR3 has 12 residues. In germline, CDR1 is SNHLY, CDR2 FYNNEI. The CDR3 region is CASSPRIDTQYF. CDR3 DNA sequence: TGTGCCAGCAGTCCCCGCATAGATACGCAGTATTTT.

The J gene is TRBJ1-6, the V gene TRBV5-4; D is perhaps TRBD1 (5 bases). Trimming removed 6 bases from V and 2 bases from J, with 15 bases in between. The CDR3 covers 16 residues. The germline V gene encodes CDR1 SGHNT and CDR2 YYREEE (reference sequence). The CDR3 protein is CASTAGGEPYNSPLHF. The CDR3 DNA reads TGTGCCAGCACCGCTGGGGGTGAACCCTATAATTCACCCCTCCACTTT. The entire variable domain, with the rest obtained from reference TRBV5-4 and TRBJ1-6, is as follows: ETGVTQSPTHLIKTRGQQVTLRCSSQSGHNTVSWYQQALGQGPQFIFQYYREEENGRGNFPPRFSGLQFPNYSSELNVNALELDDSALYLCASTAGGEPYNSPLHFGNGTRLTVT.

This sequence joins TRBV18 and TRBJ1-1, with D perhaps TRBD1 (6 bases). The V end was cut by 4 bases, the J end by 1 base, with 10 bases between. Germline CDR1 KGHSH, CDR2 LQKENI. This CDR3 contains 14 residues. CDR3 sequence: CASSRTARNTEAFF. The CDR3 nucleotides are TGTGCCAGCTCACGGACAGCCAGGAACACTGAAGCTTTCTTT. The full variable domain, in which reference TRBV18 and TRBJ1-1 provide the parts outside the CDR3, is NAGVMQNPRHLVRRRGQEARLRCSPMKGHSHVYWYRQLPEEGLKFMVYLQKENIIDESGMPKERFSAEFPKEGPSILRIQQVVRGDSAAYFCASSRTARNTEAFFGQGTRLTVV.

V usage is TRBV7-6 and J usage is TRBJ2-7, with 11 positions matching TRBD2. The germline CDR1 and CDR2 sequences are SGHVS and FNYEAQ. V shed 2 bases, J shed 2 bases, and the junction held 5 bases outside the gene matches. The CDR3 contains 16 residues. CDR3 loop: CASSLQGSGGAYEQYF. DNA of the CDR3: TGTGCCAGCAGCTTACAGGGTAGCGGGGGGGCCTACGAGCAGTACTTC.

Written as DNA, the CDR3 is TGTGCCAGCAGTGCAGTAAATCAGCCCCAGCATTTT. The encoded protein is CASSAVNQPQHF. This chain connects TRBV7-2 to TRBJ1-5; D unclear. Trimming left V 6 bases short and J 4 bases short, with 7 bases between. The CDR3 loop spans 12 amino acids. Germline V gene data show CDR1 as SGHTA and CDR2 as FQGNSA.

The chain carries TRBV7-8 and TRBJ1-1; a weak D match, TRBD1 (5 bases). Germline lookup yields CDR1 SGHVS and CDR2 FQNEAQ. The CDR3 contains 14 residues. Trimming removed 7 bases from V and 0 bases from J, with 12 bases in between. The CDR3 region has the DNA TGTGCCAGCATCCCGACAGAGATGAACACTGAAGCTTTCTTT. Amino acids: CASIPTEMNTEAFF.

The rearrangement links TRBV27 to TRBJ2-3; 8 bases are shared with TRBD2. CDR3 length: 15 residues. V shed 5 bases, J shed 8 bases, and the junction held 12 bases outside the gene matches. CDR1 MNHEY and CDR2 SMNVEV come from the germline V gene (reference sequence). The DNA for the CDR3 is TGTGCCAGCAGTCTCCCGGGACTAGTCGATCGTACGCAGTATTTT. As protein: CASSLPGLVDRTQYF.

V usage is TRBV6-5 and J usage is TRBJ2-1, with D perhaps TRBD2 (7 bases). The germline V gene has CDR1 MNHEY and CDR2 SVGAGI. The V end lost 2 bases, the J end lost 8 bases, and 16 bases lay between the germline ends. This CDR3 contains 15 residues. CDR3 sequence (DNA): TGTGCCAGCAGTTACGGTGGGGGGGCTTTCTATGAGCAGTTCTTC. It yields the protein CASSYGGGAFYEQFF.

This clone appeared a few times. The gene calls are TRBV10-3 and TRBJ2-7; 7 bases are a match to TRBD2. Unmatched junction bases numbered 8, after V lost 6 bases and J lost 3 bases. The CDR3 spans 14 residues. The V gene's germline CDR1 is ENHRY and CDR2 SYGVKD. The CDR3 DNA reads TGTGCCATCAGGACCTCCGGGACTAACTACGAGCAGTACTTC. Residues: CAIRTSGTNYEQYF.

The chain uses TRBV6-1 and TRBJ2-7; tentatively, D is TRBD1 or TRBD2 (5 bases each). This CDR3 region has 17 residues. V dropped 3 bases and J dropped 0 bases, with 18 bases sitting between them. Germline V lookup: CDR1 MNHNS, CDR2 SASEGT. CDR3: CASSDPRGRTYSYEQYF. Written as DNA, the CDR3 is TGTGCCAGCAGTGACCCAAGGGGACGAACGTACTCCTACGAGCAGTACTTC.

This chain links TRBV2 with TRBJ1-1; possibly TRBD1 for D (6 bases). Germline V gene lookup returns CDR1 SNHLY and CDR2 FYNNEI. This CDR3 has 15 residues. Trimming cost V 3 bases and J 3 bases, with 14 bases left between them. The CDR3 loop is CASSEYAGADTEAFF. As DNA, the CDR3 is TGTGCCAGCAGTGAGTACGCGGGGGCTGACACTGAAGCTTTCTTT.